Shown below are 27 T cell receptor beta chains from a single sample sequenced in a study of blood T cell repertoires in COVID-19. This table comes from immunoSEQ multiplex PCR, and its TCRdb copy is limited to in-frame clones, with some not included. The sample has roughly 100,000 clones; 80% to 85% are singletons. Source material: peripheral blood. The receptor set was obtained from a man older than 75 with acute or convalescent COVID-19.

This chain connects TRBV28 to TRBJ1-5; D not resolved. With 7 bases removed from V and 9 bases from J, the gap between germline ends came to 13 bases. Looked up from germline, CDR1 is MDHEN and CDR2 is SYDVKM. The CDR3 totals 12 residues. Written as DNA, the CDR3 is TGTGCCAGCACTCAACCGGGGAGGCCCCAGCATTTT. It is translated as CASTQPGRPQHF. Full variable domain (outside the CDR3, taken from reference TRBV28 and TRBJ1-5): DVKVTQSSRYLVKRTGEKVFLECVQDMDHENMFWYRQDPGLGLRLIYFSYDVKMKEKGDIPEGYSVSREKKERFSLILESASTNQTSMYLCASTQPGRPQHFGDGTRLSIL.

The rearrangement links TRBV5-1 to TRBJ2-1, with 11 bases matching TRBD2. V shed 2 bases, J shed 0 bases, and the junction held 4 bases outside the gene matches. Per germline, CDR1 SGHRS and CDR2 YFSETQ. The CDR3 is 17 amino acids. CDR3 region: CASSLGLAGSSYNEQFF. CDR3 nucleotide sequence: TGCGCCAGCAGCTTAGGACTAGCGGGTAGCTCCTACAATGAGCAGTTCTTC.

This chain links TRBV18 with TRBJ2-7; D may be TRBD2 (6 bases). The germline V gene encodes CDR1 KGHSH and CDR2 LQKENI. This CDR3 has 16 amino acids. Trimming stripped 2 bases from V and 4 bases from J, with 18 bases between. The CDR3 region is CASSPRIDGGGYEQYF. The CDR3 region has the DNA TGTGCCAGCTCACCAAGGATCGACGGAGGAGGGTACGAGCAGTACTTC.

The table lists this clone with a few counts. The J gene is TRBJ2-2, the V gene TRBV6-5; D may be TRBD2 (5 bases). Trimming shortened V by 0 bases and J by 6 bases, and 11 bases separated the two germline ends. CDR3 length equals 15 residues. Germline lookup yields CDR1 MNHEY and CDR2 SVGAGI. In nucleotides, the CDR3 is TGTGCCAGCAGTTACTCGTGGGAGCAGCCCGGGGAGCTGTTTTTT. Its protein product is CASSYSWEQPGELFF.

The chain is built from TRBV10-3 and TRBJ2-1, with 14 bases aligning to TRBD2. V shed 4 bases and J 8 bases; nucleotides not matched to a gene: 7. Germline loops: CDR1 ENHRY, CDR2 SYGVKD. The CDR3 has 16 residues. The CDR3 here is CAISGSGTSGRYEQFF. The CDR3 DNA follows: TGTGCCATCAGTGGCTCCGGGACTAGCGGGAGATATGAGCAGTTCTTC.

CDR3 nucleotides: TGTGCCAGCAGTTTAATGGGCGCCGGGGGAGATACGCAGTATTTT. Translated: CASSLMGAGGDTQYF. The rearrangement links TRBV28 to TRBJ2-3; D possibly corresponds to TRBD2 (6 bases). V was clipped by 2 bases and J by 5 bases, with 14 bases between them. CDR1 and CDR2 (germline): MDHEN, SYDVKM. The CDR3 extends over 15 amino acids.

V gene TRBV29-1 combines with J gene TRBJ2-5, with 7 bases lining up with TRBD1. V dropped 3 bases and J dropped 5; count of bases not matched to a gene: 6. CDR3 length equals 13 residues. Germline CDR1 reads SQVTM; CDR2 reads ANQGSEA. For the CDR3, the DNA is TGCAGCGTTGATAGAGGGGGCGCCGAGACCCAGTACTTC. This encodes CSVDRGGAETQYF.

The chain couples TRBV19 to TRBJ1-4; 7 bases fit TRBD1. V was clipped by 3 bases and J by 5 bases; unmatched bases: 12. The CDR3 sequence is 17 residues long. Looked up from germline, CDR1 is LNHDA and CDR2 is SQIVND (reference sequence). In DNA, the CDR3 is TGTGCCAGTAGTATTCTTTCGAATACAGGGGCCAATGAAAAACTGTTTTTT. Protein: CASSILSNTGANEKLFF.

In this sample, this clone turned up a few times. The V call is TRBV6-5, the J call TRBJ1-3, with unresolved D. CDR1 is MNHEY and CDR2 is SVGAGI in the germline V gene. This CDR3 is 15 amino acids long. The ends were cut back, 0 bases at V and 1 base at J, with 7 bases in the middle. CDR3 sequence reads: CASSYSLASGNTIYF. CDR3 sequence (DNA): TGTGCCAGCAGTTACTCTCTGGCATCTGGAAACACCATATATTTT.

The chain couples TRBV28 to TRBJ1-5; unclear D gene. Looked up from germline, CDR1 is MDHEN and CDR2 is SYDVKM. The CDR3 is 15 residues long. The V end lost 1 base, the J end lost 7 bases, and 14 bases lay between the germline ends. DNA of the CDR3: TGTGCCAGCAGTTTATATACCGCCCCACGGCAGCCCCAGCATTTT. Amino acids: CASSLYTAPRQPQHF.

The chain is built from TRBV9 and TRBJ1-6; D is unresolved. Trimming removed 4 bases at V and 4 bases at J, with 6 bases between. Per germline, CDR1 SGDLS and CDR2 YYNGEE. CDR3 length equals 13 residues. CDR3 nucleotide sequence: TGTGCCAGCAGCACCGGTTATAATTCACCCCTCCACTTT. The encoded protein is CASSTGYNSPLHF.

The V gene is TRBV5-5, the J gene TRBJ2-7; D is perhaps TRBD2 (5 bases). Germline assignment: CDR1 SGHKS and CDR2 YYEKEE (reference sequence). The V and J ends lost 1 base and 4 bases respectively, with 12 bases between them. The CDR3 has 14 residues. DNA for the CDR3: TGTGCCAGCAGCTTGTTACTAGTAGGTTACGAGCAGTACTTC. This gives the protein CASSLLLVGYEQYF.

The CDR3 loop reads CSVARLAGTYEQYF. Written as DNA, the CDR3 is TGCAGCGTTGCACGACTAGCGGGTACCTACGAGCAGTACTTC. The gene calls are TRBV29-1 and TRBJ2-7, with 10 nucleotides matching TRBD2. V dropped 4 bases and J dropped 2; count of bases not matched to a gene: 5. This CDR3 has 14 residues. The germline gives CDR1 SQVTM, CDR2 ANQGSEA.

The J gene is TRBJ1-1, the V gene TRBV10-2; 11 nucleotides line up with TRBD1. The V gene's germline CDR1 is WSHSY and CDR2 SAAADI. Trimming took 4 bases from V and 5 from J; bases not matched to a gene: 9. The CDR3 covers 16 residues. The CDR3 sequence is CASSGWTGGAGTEAFF. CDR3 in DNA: TGCGCCAGCAGTGGTTGGACAGGGGGCGCCGGTACTGAAGCTTTCTTT.

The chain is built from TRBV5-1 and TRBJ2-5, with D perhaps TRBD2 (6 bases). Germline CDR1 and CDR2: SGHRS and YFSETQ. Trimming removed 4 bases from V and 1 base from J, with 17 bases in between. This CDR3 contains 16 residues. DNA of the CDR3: TGCGCCAGCAGCCCCATCCTTGGGGGAGGCCAAGAGACCCAGTACTTC. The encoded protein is CASSPILGGGQETQYF.

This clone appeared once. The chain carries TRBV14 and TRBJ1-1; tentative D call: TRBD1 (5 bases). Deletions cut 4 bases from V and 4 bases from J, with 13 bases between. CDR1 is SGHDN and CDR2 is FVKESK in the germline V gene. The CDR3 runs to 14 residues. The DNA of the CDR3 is TGTGCCAGCAGCCTCGGACACCTGGGCACTGAAGCTTTCTTT. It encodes CASSLGHLGTEAFF.

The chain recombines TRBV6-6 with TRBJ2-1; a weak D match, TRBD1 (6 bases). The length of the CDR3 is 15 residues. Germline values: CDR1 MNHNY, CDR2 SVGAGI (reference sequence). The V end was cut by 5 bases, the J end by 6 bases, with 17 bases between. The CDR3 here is CASSPPRGGFNEQFF. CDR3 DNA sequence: TGTGCCAGCAGTCCACCCCGAGGGGGTTTCAATGAGCAGTTCTTC.

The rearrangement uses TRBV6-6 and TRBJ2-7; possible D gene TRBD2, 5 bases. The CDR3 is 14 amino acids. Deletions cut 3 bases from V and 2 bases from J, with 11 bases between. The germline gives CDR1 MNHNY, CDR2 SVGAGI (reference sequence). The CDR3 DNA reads TGTGCCAGCAGTTATGTCACGGGGACCTACGAGCAGTACTTC. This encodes CASSYVTGTYEQYF.

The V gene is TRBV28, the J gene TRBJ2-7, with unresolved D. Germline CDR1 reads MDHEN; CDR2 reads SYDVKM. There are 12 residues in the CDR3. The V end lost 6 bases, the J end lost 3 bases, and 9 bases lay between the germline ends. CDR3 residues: CASSRRGYEQYF. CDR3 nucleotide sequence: TGTGCCAGCAGCCGCCGAGGCTACGAGCAGTACTTC.

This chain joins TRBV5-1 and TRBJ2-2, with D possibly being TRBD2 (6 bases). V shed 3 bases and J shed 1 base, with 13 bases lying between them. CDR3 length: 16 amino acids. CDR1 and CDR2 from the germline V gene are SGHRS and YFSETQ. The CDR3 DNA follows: TGCGCCAGCAGCTCGAGGGGACTGTTGAACACCGGGGAGCTGTTTTTT. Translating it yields CASSSRGLLNTGELFF.

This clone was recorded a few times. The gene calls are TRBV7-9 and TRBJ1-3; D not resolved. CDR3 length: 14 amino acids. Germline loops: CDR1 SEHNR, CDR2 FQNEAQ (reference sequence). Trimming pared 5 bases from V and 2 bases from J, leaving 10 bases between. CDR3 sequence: CASSPPYAGNTIYF. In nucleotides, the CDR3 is TGTGCCAGCAGCCCACCCTACGCTGGAAACACCATATATTTT.

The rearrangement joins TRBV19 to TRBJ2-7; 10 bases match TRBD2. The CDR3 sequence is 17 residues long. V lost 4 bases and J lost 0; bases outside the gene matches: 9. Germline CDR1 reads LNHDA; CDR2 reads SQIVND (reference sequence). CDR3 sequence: CASSRDGLAESSYEQYF. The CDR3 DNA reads TGTGCCAGTAGTAGGGACGGACTAGCGGAAAGCTCCTACGAGCAGTACTTC.

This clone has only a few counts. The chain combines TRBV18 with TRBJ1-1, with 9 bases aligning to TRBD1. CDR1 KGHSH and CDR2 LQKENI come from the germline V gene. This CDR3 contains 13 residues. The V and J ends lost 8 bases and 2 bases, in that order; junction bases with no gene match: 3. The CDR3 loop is CASQGQGNTEAFF. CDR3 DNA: TGTGCCAGCCAGGGACAGGGAAACACTGAAGCTTTCTTT.

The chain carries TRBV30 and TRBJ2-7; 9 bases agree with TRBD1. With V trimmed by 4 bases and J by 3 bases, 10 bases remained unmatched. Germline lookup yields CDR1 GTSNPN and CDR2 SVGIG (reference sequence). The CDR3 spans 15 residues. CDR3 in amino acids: CAWIRTGAMFYEQYF. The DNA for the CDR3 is TGTGCCTGGATACGGACAGGGGCTATGTTCTACGAGCAGTACTTC.

CDR3 nucleotides: TGTGCCAGCAGCTTAGGATCCGGGACAGGAGAAAAACTGTTTTTT. Translation gives CASSLGSGTGEKLFF. The chain links TRBV7-6 to TRBJ1-4, with 8 positions matching TRBD1. This CDR3 has 15 residues. Germline V gene sequence: CDR1 SGHVS, CDR2 FNYEAQ. Trimming removed 1 base from V and 8 bases from J; junction bases left unmatched: 6.

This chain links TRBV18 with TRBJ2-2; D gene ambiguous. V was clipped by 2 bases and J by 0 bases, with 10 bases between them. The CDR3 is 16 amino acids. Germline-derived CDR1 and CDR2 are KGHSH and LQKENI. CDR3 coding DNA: TGTGCCAGCTCACCATCGAAGACTTCGAACACCGGGGAGCTGTTTTTT. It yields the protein CASSPSKTSNTGELFF.

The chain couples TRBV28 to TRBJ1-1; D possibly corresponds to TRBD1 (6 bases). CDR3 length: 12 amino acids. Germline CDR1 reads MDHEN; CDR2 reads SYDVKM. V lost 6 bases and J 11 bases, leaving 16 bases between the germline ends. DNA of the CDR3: TGTGCCAGCAGCACAACAACAGGGTTTGCTTTCTTT. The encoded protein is CASSTTTGFAFF.